This T cell receptor beta chain was recorded in a study of blood T cell repertoires in COVID-19. The CDR3 is made up of 11 amino acids. Germline V lookup: CDR1 WNHNN, CDR2 SYGVQD (reference sequence). The ends were cut back, 8 bases at V and 7 bases at J, with 9 bases in the middle. The data were produced by immunoSEQ multiplex PCR, yet TCRdb's version contains in-frame clones alone and is incomplete. This table holds about 64,000 clones, approximately 91% found once. This receptor was taken from a human donor in a cohort sampled during active COVID-19. J is TRBJ2-1 and V is TRBV10-1, with D hard to call. The source material was peripheral blood. In DNA, the CDR3 is TGCGCCAGCGGAGCTAGGAATGAGCAGTTCTTC. It encodes CASGARNEQFF.